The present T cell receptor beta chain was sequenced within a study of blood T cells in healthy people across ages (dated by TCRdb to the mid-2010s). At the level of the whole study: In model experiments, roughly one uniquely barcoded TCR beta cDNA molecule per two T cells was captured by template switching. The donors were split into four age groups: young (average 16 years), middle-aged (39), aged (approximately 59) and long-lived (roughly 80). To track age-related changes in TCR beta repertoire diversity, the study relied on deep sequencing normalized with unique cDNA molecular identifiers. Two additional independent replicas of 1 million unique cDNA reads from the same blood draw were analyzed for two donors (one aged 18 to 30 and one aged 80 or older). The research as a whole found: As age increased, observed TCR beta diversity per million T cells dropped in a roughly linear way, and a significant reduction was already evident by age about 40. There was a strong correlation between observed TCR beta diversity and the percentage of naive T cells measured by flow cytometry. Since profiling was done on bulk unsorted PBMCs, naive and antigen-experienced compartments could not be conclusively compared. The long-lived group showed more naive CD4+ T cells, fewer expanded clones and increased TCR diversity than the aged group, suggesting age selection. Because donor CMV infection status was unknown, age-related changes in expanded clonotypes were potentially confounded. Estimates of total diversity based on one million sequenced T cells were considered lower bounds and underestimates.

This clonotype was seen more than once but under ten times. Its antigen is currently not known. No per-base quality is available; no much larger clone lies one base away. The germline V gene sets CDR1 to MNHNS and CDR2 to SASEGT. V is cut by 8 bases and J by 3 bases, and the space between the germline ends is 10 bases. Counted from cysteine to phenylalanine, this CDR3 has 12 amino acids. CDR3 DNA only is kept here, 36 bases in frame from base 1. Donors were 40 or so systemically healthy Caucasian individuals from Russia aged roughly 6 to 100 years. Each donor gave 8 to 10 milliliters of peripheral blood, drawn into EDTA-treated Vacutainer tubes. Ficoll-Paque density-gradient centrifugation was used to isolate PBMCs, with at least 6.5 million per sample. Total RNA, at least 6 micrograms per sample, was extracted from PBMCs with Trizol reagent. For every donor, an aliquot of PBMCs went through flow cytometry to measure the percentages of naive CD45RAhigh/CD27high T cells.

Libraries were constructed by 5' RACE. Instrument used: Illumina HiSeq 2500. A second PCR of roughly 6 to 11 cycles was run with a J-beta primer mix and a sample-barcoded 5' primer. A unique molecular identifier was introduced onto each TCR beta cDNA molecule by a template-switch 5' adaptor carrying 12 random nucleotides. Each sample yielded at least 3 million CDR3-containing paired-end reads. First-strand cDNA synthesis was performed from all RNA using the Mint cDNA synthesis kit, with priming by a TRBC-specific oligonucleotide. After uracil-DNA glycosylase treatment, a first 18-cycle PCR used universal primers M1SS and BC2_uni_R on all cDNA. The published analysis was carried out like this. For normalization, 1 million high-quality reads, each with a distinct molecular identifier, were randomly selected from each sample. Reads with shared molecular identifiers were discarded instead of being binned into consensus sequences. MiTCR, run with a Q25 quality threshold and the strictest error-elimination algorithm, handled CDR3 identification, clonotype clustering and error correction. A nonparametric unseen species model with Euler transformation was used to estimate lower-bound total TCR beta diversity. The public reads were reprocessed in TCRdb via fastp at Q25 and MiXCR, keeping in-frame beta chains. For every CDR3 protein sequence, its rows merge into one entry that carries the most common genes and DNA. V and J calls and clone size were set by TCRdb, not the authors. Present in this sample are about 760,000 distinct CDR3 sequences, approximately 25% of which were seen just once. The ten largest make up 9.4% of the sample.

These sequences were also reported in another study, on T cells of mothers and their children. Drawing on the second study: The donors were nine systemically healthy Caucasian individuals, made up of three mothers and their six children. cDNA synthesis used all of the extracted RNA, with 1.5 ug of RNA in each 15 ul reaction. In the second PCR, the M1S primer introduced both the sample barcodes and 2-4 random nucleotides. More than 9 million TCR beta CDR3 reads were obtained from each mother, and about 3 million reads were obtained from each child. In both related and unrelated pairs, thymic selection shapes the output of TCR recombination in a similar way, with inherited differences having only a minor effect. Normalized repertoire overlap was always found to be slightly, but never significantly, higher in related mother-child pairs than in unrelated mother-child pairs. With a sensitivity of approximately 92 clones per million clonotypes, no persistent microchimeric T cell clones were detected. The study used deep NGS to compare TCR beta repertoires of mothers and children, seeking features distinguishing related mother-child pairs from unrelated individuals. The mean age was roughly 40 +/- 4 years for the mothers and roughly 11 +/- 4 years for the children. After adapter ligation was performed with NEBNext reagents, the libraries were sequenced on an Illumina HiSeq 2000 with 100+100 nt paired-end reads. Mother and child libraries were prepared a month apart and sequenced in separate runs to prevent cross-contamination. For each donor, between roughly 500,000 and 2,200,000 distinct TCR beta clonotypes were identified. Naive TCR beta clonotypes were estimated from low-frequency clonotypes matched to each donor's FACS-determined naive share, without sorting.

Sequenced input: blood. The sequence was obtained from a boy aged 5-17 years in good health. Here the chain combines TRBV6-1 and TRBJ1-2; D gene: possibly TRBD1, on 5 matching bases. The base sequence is TGTGCCAGCGAACAGGTGGACTATGGCTACACCTTC. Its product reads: CASEQVDYGYTF.